Listed below are T cell receptor beta chains from one sample, sequenced in a study of blood T cells in healthy people across ages. Using its own MiXCR run on the 5' RACE reads, TCRdb lists one record per CDR3 protein. The sample shows 1.5 million or so distinct CDR3 sequences, 35% to 45% of them seen only once. Input material: blood. These receptors were obtained from a woman between 18 and 29 years old in good health. Both conserved end residues are part of each CDR3. D genes are given only for firm matches. The size entry is marked missing in some rows and otherwise reads once, few, many or a size class.

>TRBV12-3/TRBV12-4|NA|NA|TRBJ2-1
TGTGCCACGAGGCGCAACCCCCTGGGCAATGAGCAGTTCTTC
CATRRNPLGNEQFF
>TRBV29-1|NA|TRBD1|TRBJ1-4
TGCAGCGTAGGACAGGGGAGAGAAAAACTGTTTTTT
CSVGQGREKLFF
>TRBV15|NA|NA|TRBJ2-3
TGTGCCACCAGCAGAGACGATGGGGGCAGGGGATGGCTTAGCACAGATACGCAGTATTTT
CATSRDDGGRGWLSTDTQYF
>TRBV5-5|few|NA|TRBJ2-2
TGTGCCAGCAGCTTGGCTGGACCCGGGGAGCTGTTTTTT
CASSLAGPGELFF
>TRBV6-1|NA|TRBD1|TRBJ2-5
TGTGCCAGCAGGTACCTGAACAGGGGCCAAGAGACCCAGTACTTC
CASRYLNRGQETQYF
>TRBV21-1|NA|NA|TRBJ2-1
TGTGCCAGCTTCCTAAGAGGAGGGACTAGCGGGAACAATGAGCAGTTCTTC
CASFLRGGTSGNNEQFF
>TRBV7-9|NA|TRBD1|TRBJ2-3
TGTGCCAGCAGCACGAGGGACAGACTCACAGATACGCAGTATTTT
CASSTRDRLTDTQYF
>TRBV18|NA|NA|TRBJ1-2
TGTGCCAGCTCACCAGGGGAGGAAGGCTACACCTTC
CASSPGEEGYTF
>TRBV7-9|few|TRBD1|TRBJ2-5
TGTGCCAGCAGTTCAACCTGGACAGGCGCACAAGAGACCCAGTACTTC
CASSSTWTGAQETQYF
>TRBV29-1|NA|NA|TRBJ1-2
TGCAGCGTGGGGAGGTCTAACTATGGCTACACCTTC
CSVGRSNYGYTF
>TRBV24-1|NA|TRBD2|TRBJ2-1
TGTGCCACCAGTGATTCGGTAGCGGGAGGCCTCGGATACAATGAGCAGTTCTTC
CATSDSVAGGLGYNEQFF
>TRBV7-7|NA|NA|TRBJ1-1
TGTGCCAGCAGCTCGGACAAGAACACTGAAGCTTTCTTT
CASSSDKNTEAFF
>TRBV5-1|NA|TRBD1|TRBJ2-7
TGCGCCAGCAGCTGGGGACAGGGCCCCCGCGAGCAGTACTTC
CASSWGQGPREQYF
>TRBV6-5|NA|NA|TRBJ2-1
TGTGCCAGCAGAGCGGACCGGAGCTCCTACAATGAGCAGTTCTTC
CASRADRSSYNEQFF